These T cell receptor beta chains were read from a single sample in a study of monozygotic twins with inflammatory bowel disease. From the 5' RACE reads, TCRdb lists one entry per CDR3 protein and no DNA. Its clone listing holds hundreds of thousands of distinct CDR3 sequences. The material sequenced was blood. The receptors originated from a human donor with ulcerative colitis or Crohn's disease, or a healthy co-twin of an affected twin (not recorded which). CDR3s include the opening cysteine and the closing phenylalanine or tryptophan.

v_gene: TRBV5-1; j_gene: TRBJ2-6; CDR3aa: CASSRYPEGSGANVLTF
v_gene: TRBV5-1; j_gene: TRBJ2-1; CDR3aa: CASSLSSSGGANEQFF
v_gene: TRBV14; j_gene: TRBJ2-4; CDR3aa: CASSLVRGTQKNIQYF
v_gene: TRBV20-1; j_gene: TRBJ1-1; CDR3aa: CSATHVAPKTEAFF
v_gene: TRBV20-1; j_gene: TRBJ2-5; CDR3aa: CSAGEQQETQYF
v_gene: TRBV20-1; j_gene: TRBJ1-5; CDR3aa: CSAEGGAKGNNQPQHF
v_gene: TRBV12-3/TRBV12-4; j_gene: TRBJ1-1; CDR3aa: CASRLQMGNTEAFF
v_gene: TRBV27; j_gene: TRBJ2-5; CDR3aa: CASSPDGQNQETQYF
v_gene: TRBV12-3/TRBV12-4; j_gene: TRBJ2-3; CDR3aa: CASSISGRTDTQYF
v_gene: TRBV11-2; j_gene: TRBJ2-5; CDR3aa: CASSGKNQETQYF
v_gene: TRBV7-2; j_gene: TRBJ1-1; CDR3aa: CASSLVQGVVEAFF
v_gene: TRBV30; j_gene: TRBJ1-4; CDR3aa: CAGDRGNEKLFF
v_gene: TRBV19; j_gene: TRBJ1-1; CDR3aa: CASSTRQGMNTEAFF
v_gene: TRBV20-1; j_gene: TRBJ1-1; CDR3aa: CSARPLNTEAFF
v_gene: TRBV12-3/TRBV12-4; j_gene: TRBJ2-2; CDR3aa: CASSLIGAGPYTGELFF
v_gene: TRBV2; j_gene: TRBJ2-3; CDR3aa: CASSAEQGFTDTQYF
v_gene: TRBV12-3/TRBV12-4; j_gene: TRBJ2-3; CDR3aa: CASSPSASTDTQYF
v_gene: TRBV7-6; j_gene: TRBJ2-5; CDR3aa: CASSPAQTQYF
v_gene: TRBV4-1; j_gene: TRBJ2-4; CDR3aa: CASSQANSGSLVAKNIQYF
v_gene: TRBV7-3; j_gene: TRBJ2-4; CDR3aa: CASSHTGRGGNIQYF
v_gene: TRBV24-1; j_gene: TRBJ1-2; CDR3aa: CATSDHVQGAGYTF
v_gene: TRBV6-1; j_gene: TRBJ2-7; CDR3aa: CASSEGREVAVIYEQYF